This paragraph covers one TCR beta chain sequence. Germline CDR1 MGHDK, CDR2 SYGVNS. The CDR3 runs to 14 residues. V shed 3 bases, J shed 6 bases, and the junction held 4 bases outside the gene matches. The method was immunoSEQ multiplex PCR; TCRdb's version includes in-frame clones alone and lacks a portion of them. Here the sample spans about 29,000 clones, roughly nine tenths being singletons. The entry originates in a study of T cells in localized non-small cell lung cancer. Sequences were derived from peripheral blood, sampled before any cancer treatment. The chain links TRBV25-1 to TRBJ2-3; 9 nucleotides match TRBD2. The origin of this receptor is a woman aged 40-69 years with stage I lung adenocarcinoma. The CDR3 here is CASSDLAGVDTQYF. CDR3 in DNA: TGTGCCAGCAGTGACTTAGCGGGAGTTGATACGCAGTATTTT.